A single sample is the source of the 9 T cell receptor beta chains below, sequenced in a study of glioma-infiltrating T cells after dendritic cell vaccination (TCRdb year 2016). Receptor libraries were prepared by the immunoSEQ multiplex PCR assay. TCRdb obtained this table from immuneACCESS and retained in-frame rearrangements with V and J assigned. These tables miss some clones; where compared with another copy, unresolved V genes account for less than half of the shortfall, and the remainder is unexplained. This sample comprises more than 95,000 clones, around 81% of them detected only once. The ten largest clones add up to approximately 12% of the sample. This material consisted of blood, taken before dendritic cell vaccination. The receptors were gathered from a human donor with glioblastoma.

The rearrangement links TRBV15 to TRBJ2-2; 7 bases match TRBD2. CDR1 is LNHNV, CDR2 YYDKDF, per germline (reference sequence). J was trimmed by 1 base and V by 8 bases; bases with no gene match: 1. The CDR3 spans 13 residues. The CDR3 bases are TGTGCCACCGGGGGGGTGAACACCGGGGAGCTGTTTTTT. Its protein product is CATGGVNTGELFF.

This clone was picked up a small number of times. The chain recombines TRBV11-1 with TRBJ1-2, with TRBD1 matching 7 bases. The junction had 11 bases not matched to a gene; V was cut back by 5 bases and J by 2 bases. CDR3 size: 16 residues. CDR1 SGHAT and CDR2 FQDESV come from the germline V gene (reference sequence). This chain's CDR3 is CASSPRQGRLNYGYTF. The CDR3 region has the DNA TGTGCCAGCAGCCCTAGACAGGGCCGTTTGAACTATGGCTACACCTTC.

This chain connects TRBV4-3 to TRBJ2-3; a possible D gene is TRBD2 (5 bases). Per the germline V gene, CDR1 is LGHNA and CDR2 is YSLEER. The V end lost 0 bases, the J end lost 4 bases, and 8 bases lay between the germline ends. This CDR3 is built from 14 residues. CDR3 sequence reads: CASSQDTRSDTQYF. The CDR3 DNA reads as TGCGCCAGCAGCCAAGATACTAGATCAGATACGCAGTATTTT.

The chain couples TRBV5-6 to TRBJ1-5; no clear D gene. Germline CDR1 reads SGHDT; CDR2 reads YYEEEE. The CDR3 contains 14 residues. V lost 4 bases to trimming and J lost 5 bases, with 13 bases between them. The CDR3 bases are TGTGCCAGCAGCCCCCTGGGGAGTGATCAGCCCCAGCATTTT. It specifies CASSPLGSDQPQHF.

The gene calls are TRBV28 and TRBJ1-5; D remains unclear. CDR3 length: 18 residues. V was cut by 3 bases and J by 0 bases, with 18 bases left in between. CDR1 is MDHEN and CDR2 is SYDVKM in the germline V gene. The CDR3 loop reads CASSLIGVAPDSNQPQHF. CDR3 bases: TGTGCCAGCAGTTTGATCGGGGTCGCACCGGATAGCAATCAGCCCCAGCATTTT.

The J gene is TRBJ1-2, the V gene TRBV30; tentative D call: TRBD1 (5 bases). The ends were cut back, 3 bases at V and 5 bases at J, with 16 bases in the middle. This CDR3 has 14 residues. Germline V gene data show CDR1 as GTSNPN and CDR2 as SVGIG (reference sequence). CDR3 sequence: CAWSLPPTVYGYTF. The CDR3 bases are TGTGCCTGGAGCCTTCCGCCGACAGTTTATGGCTACACCTTC.

The gene calls are TRBV5-1 and TRBJ2-5, with D perhaps matching TRBD2 (5 bases). The assigned J gene may be wrong: the sequence end matches TRBJ2-7 better. Germline V CDR1 and CDR2: SGHRS, YFSETQ. The CDR3 has 14 amino acids. CDR3 DNA sequence: TGCGCCAGCAGCTTACGGGGAAGCGGCTACGAGCAGTACTTC. Its protein product is CASSLRGSGYEQYF.

This chain uses TRBV19 with TRBJ2-2, with 8 bases that match TRBD1. This CDR3 comprises 15 residues. Germline CDR1 is LNHDA and CDR2 is SQIVND (reference sequence). J lost 6 bases, V lost 4 bases, and 7 bases had no gene match. CDR3 sequence reads: CASSTLQGEAGELFF. CDR3 DNA: TGTGCCAGTAGTACCTTACAGGGGGAGGCCGGGGAGCTGTTTTTT.

This chain joins TRBV5-8 and TRBJ2-1, with 10 bases that match TRBD1. Germline V CDR1 and CDR2: SGHTS, YDEGEE. Trimming at V came to 5 bases and at J to 7 bases, leaving 9 bases not matched to a gene. The CDR3 is 15 amino acids. CDR3 in DNA: TGTGCCAGCAGAACCGGACAGGGGGAGGGAAATGAGCAGTTCTTC. This encodes CASRTGQGEGNEQFF.